These 7 T cell receptor beta chains were all obtained from the same sample, sequenced in a study of cytomegalovirus exposure and HLA in healthy donors. Profiled with immunoSEQ multiplex PCR; TCRdb holds only in-frame clones, not every one. Of roughly 71,000 clones in the sample, about 93% are singletons; the top ten hold roughly 0.6%. Sequencing input: PBMCs. These receptor sequences come from a woman aged 18-30 years in good health and CMV-seronegative.

The V call is TRBV6-6, the J call TRBJ1-1; D is undetermined. Germline V gives CDR1 MNHNY, CDR2 SVGAGI (reference sequence). V lost 4 bases, J lost 4 bases, and 4 bases lay in between. The CDR3 sequence is 11 residues long. The CDR3 reads CASSSFTEAFF. As DNA, the CDR3 is TGTGCCAGCAGTTCCTTCACTGAAGCTTTCTTT.

This rearrangement joins TRBV5-1 to TRBJ1-3, with D possibly TRBD1 on 6 matching bases. Germline CDR1 SGHRS, CDR2 YFSETQ. This CDR3 region has 13 residues. V was trimmed by 4 bases and J by 4 bases, leaving 9 bases between them. CDR3 in DNA: TGCGCCAGCAGCCTGGACAGAGGAAACACCATATATTTT. Amino acid sequence: CASSLDRGNTIYF.

The rearrangement links TRBV28 to TRBJ1-5, with a weak D call TRBD1 (6 bases). Germline CDR1 reads MDHEN; CDR2 reads SYDVKM. Trimming took off 3 bases at V and 5 bases at J, with 11 bases between the two ends. The CDR3 is 14 amino acids. This CDR3 reads CASSFSGDHQPQHF. DNA of the CDR3: TGTGCCAGCAGTTTTTCAGGGGATCATCAGCCCCAGCATTTT.

The CDR3 DNA follows: TGTGCCAGCAGCAAATCAGAGGCGCGTGGCTACACCTTC. As protein: CASSKSEARGYTF. The chain joins TRBV21-1 to TRBJ1-2. TRBV21-1 is assigned pseudogene status. The CDR3 loop spans 13 amino acids.

The chain joins TRBV19 to TRBJ2-2, with D possibly matching TRBD1 (6 bases). With 6 bases removed from V and 0 bases from J, the gap between germline ends came to 8 bases. This CDR3 is built from 14 residues. Germline values: CDR1 LNHDA, CDR2 SQIVND (reference sequence). CDR3 coding DNA: TGTGCCAGTAGAGGACAGACGAACACCGGGGAGCTGTTTTTT. Translated, it gives CASRGQTNTGELFF. Full variable domain (outside the CDR3, taken from reference TRBV19 and TRBJ2-2): DGGITQSPKYLFRKEGQNVTLSCEQNLNHDAMYWYRQDPGQGLRLIYYSQIVNDFQKGDIAEGYSVSREKKESFPLTVTSAQKNPTAFYLCASRGQTNTGELFFGEGSRLTVL.

This chain uses TRBV9 with TRBJ1-2; 7 positions agree with TRBD1. Germline V gives CDR1 SGDLS, CDR2 YYNGEE. The CDR3 covers 15 residues. V lost 3 bases, J lost 6 bases, and 11 bases stayed unmatched. The CDR3 is CASSADARQGHGYTF. The CDR3 DNA is TGTGCCAGCAGCGCAGACGCTAGACAGGGCCATGGCTACACCTTC.

The chain carries TRBV6-1 and TRBJ2-1; TRBD2 agrees at 8 bases. The length of the CDR3 is 14 residues. The V segment lost 4 bases and the J segment 8 bases; nucleotides outside the gene matches: 7. Per the germline V gene, CDR1 is MNHNS and CDR2 is SASEGT. The CDR3 bases are TGTGCCAGCAGTGTTCAAGCGGGGGAGTATGAGCAGTTCTTC. Translated: CASSVQAGEYEQFF.